This T cell receptor (beta chain) was identified in a study of CD8+ T cells in alopecia areata. Alopecia areata patients gave lesional scalp punch biopsies and peripheral blood samples. Sequencing relied on a cDNA template that was reverse transcribed from extracted RNA. Only in-frame clones appear in the TCRdb table, and some are missing; sequencing was by immunoSEQ multiplex PCR. The repertoire includes some 120,000 clones, 58% of them detected once, and less than 5.5% sits in the top ten. This TCR was recovered from a human donor with alopecia areata. The specimen comprised CD4+ T cells sorted from blood, sampled at week 0.

The CDR3 loop reads CASGRNNEKLFF. The CDR3 bases are TGTGCCAGCGGGCGGAACAATGAAAAACTGTTTTTT. The chain links TRBV6-5 to TRBJ1-4; D is unresolved. With 8 bases removed from V and 5 bases from J, the gap between germline ends came to 9 bases. This CDR3 has 12 residues. The germline CDR1 and CDR2 sequences are MNHEY and SVGAGI.